This entry lists 5 T cell receptor beta chains sequenced from one sample in a study of T cell clusters in autoimmune cytopenias. One tube held mixed TRB-A and TRB-B primer pools for touch-down PCR. TCRdb re-called the multiplex PCR reads; one entry per CDR3 protein, DNA not given. The specimen's table records around 2,000 distinct CDR3 sequences. TRB was amplified from approximately 230 ng of peripheral blood genomic DNA per sample. These data also formed part of another study, on T cell repertoires in aging, cancer and after chemotherapy.

Sample: peripheral blood. The receptor set was obtained from a human donor in good health.

The chain combines TRBV20-1 with TRBJ2-3; TCRdb outputs TRBD2, but without DNA this stays unchecked. CDR1 is DFQATT and CDR2 is SNEGSKA in the germline V gene (reference sequence). The CDR3 runs 15 residues. CDR3 protein: CSASLASGWGDTQYF.

This clonotype counts as medium-sized by frequency. This chain links TRBV6-5 with TRBJ1-1; TCRdb's D gene call, TRBD1, goes unchecked for lack of DNA. CDR1 is MNHEY, CDR2 SVGAGI, per germline. This CDR3 comprises 16 residues. The CDR3 protein is CASRSWEGARKTEAFF.

This rearrangement joins TRBV11-1 to TRBJ2-3; lacking DNA, the TRBD1 call made by TCRdb goes unchecked. Germline loops: CDR1 SGHAT, CDR2 FQDESV (reference sequence). The CDR3 consists of 14 residues. This chain's CDR3 is CASRVGEGADTQYF.

This clonotype is deemed medium-sized by its frequency. The V gene is TRBV30, the J gene TRBJ1-2; absent DNA, TCRdb's TRBD1 call cannot be checked. CDR3 size: 11 residues. CDR1 and CDR2 (germline): GTSNPN, SVGIG (reference sequence). The CDR3 sequence is CAWSERGDYTF.

According to its frequency, this clonotype is medium-sized. The chain joins TRBV7-2 to TRBJ2-1; absent DNA, TCRdb's TRBD2 call cannot be checked. CDR3 length equals 15 residues. Per germline, CDR1 SGHTA and CDR2 FQGNSA. CDR3 protein: CASSLALGGYNEQFF.